This T cell receptor (beta chain) originates from a study of neoadjuvant anti-PD-1 for oral cavity cancer. The table lists this clone with a few counts. Germline loops: CDR1 SQVTM, CDR2 ANQGSEA. With 4 bases removed from V and 3 bases from J, the gap between germline ends came to 13 bases. The CDR3 spans 13 residues. Regarding time point: after neoadjuvant nivolumab, at surgical resection. Here immunoSEQ multiplex PCR was the method, and the copy in TCRdb shows in-frame clones only, minus some. The sample has some 61,000 clones, roughly 84% seen once. This rearrangement joins TRBV29-1 to TRBJ2-7; D uncertain. This receptor was taken from a person between 35 and 79 years old with oral cavity squamous cell carcinoma. Here the sequenced sample was PBMCs, taken after nivolumab (anti-PD-1) treatment. This chain's CDR3 is CSVGSSQNYEQYF. The CDR3 DNA reads as TGCAGCGTTGGAAGCAGCCAGAACTACGAGCAGTACTTC.